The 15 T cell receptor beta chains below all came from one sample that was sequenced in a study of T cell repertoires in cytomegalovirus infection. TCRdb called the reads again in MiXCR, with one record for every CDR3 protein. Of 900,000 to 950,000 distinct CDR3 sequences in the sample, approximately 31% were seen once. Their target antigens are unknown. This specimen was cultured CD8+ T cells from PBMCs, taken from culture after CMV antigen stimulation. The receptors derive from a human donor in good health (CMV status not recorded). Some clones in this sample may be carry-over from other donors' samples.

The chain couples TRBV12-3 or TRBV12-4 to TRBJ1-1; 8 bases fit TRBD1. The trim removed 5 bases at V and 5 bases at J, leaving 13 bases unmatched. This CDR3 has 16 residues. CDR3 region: CASSLPAGGMSTEAFF. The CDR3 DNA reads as TGTGCCAGCAGTCTCCCAGCAGGGGGCATGAGTACTGAAGCTTTCTTT.

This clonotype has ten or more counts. The CDR3 nucleotides read TGTGCCATCAGGGACAGCACAGATACGCAGTATTTT. Its protein is CAIRDSTDTQYF. J is TRBJ2-3 and V is TRBV10-3, with D unclear. The V end was cut by 6 bases, the J end by 0 bases, with 4 bases between. CDR3 length: 12 residues. The germline V gene has CDR1 ENHRY and CDR2 SYGVKD.

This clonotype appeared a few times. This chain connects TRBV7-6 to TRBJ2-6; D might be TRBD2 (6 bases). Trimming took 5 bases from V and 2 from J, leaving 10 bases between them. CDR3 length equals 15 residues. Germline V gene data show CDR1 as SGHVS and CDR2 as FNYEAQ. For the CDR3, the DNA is TGTGCCAGCAGCCGGAGGGAGCCTGGGGCCAACGTCCTGACTTTC. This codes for CASSRREPGANVLTF.

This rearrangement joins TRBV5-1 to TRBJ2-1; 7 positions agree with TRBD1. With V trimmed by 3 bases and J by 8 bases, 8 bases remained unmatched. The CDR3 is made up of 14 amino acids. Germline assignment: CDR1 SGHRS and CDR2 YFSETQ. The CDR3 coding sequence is TGCGCCAGCAGCTCCCAGAAGGGGGCTGATGAGCAGTTCTTC. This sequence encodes CASSSQKGADEQFF. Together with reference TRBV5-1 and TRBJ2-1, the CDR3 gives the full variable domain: KAGVTQTPRYLIKTRGQQVTLSCSPISGHRSVSWYQQTPGQGLQFLFEYFSETQRNKGNFPGRFSGRQFSNSRSEMNVSTLELGDSALYLCASSSQKGADEQFFGPGTRLTVL.

As DNA, the CDR3 is TGTGCCAGCAGCTCGCGGGGCCCCGGCACTAATGAAAAACTGTTTTTT. Translation: CASSSRGPGTNEKLFF. This rearrangement joins TRBV5-4 to TRBJ1-4, with D maybe TRBD1 (5 bases). Per the germline V gene, CDR1 is SGHNT and CDR2 is YYREEE (reference sequence). This CDR3 comprises 16 residues. Trimming removed 3 bases at V and 2 bases at J, with 14 bases between.

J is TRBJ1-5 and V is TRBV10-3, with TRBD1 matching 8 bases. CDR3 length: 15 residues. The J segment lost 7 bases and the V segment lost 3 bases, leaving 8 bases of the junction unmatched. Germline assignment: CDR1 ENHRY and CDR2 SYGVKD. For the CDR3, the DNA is TGTGCCATCAGTGACTACCAGGGGGCTCGGCAGCCCCAGCATTTT. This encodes CAISDYQGARQPQHF.

The CDR3 DNA sequence: TGTGCCATCAGTGAGGACCCGAATCTAGCTTCCCCTGAGCAGTTCTTC. Protein: CAISEDPNLASPEQFF. This chain uses TRBV10-3 with TRBJ2-1; the D gene is possibly TRBD2 (5 bases). CDR1 ENHRY and CDR2 SYGVKD come from the germline V gene. The CDR3 has 16 amino acids. The V and J ends lost 2 bases and 9 bases respectively, with 20 bases between them.

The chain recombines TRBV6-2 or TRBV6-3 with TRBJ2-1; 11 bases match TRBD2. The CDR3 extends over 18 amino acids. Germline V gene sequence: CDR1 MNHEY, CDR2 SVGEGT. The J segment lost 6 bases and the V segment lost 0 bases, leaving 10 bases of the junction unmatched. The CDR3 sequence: CASSYSVLLAGEGNEQFF. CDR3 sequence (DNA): TGTGCCAGCAGTTACTCCGTCCTACTAGCGGGGGAAGGCAATGAGCAGTTCTTC.

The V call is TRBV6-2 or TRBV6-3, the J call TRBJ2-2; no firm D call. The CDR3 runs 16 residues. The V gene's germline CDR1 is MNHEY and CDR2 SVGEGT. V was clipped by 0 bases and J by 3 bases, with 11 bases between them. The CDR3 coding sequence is TGTGCCAGCAGTTACTCGGAAGGGTTTGACACCGGGGAGCTGTTTTTT. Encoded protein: CASSYSEGFDTGELFF.

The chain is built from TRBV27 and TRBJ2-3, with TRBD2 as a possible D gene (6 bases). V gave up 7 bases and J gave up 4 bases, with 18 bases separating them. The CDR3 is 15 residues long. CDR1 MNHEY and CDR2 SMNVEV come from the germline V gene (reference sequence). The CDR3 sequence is CASNTLAAPPDTQYF. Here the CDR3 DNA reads TGTGCCAGCAATACACTAGCCGCCCCTCCAGATACGCAGTATTTT.

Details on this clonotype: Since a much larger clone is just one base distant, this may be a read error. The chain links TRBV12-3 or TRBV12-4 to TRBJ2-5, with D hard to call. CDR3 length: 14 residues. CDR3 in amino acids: CASSLATSQETQHF. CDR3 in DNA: TGTGCCAGCAGTTTAGCGACGAGCCAAGAGACCCAGCACTTC.

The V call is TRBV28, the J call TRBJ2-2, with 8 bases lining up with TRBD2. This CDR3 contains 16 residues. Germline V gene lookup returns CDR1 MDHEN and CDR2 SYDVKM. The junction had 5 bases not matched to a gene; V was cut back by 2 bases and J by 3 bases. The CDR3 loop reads CASSLPGGLHTGELFF. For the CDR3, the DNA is TGTGCCAGCAGTTTACCGGGGGGGCTTCACACCGGGGAGCTGTTTTTT.

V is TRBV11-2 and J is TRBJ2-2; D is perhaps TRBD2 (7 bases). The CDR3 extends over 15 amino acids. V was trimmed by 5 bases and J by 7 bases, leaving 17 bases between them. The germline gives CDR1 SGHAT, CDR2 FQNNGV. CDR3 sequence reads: CASSLSGGAIGELFF. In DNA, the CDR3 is TGTGCCAGCAGCCTTAGTGGGGGGGCGATCGGGGAGCTGTTTTTT.

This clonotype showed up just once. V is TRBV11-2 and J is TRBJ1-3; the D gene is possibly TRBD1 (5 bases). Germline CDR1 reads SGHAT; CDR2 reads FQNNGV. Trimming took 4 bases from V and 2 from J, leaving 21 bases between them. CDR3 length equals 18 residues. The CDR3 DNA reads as TGTGCCAGCAGCTGGGTTCAGGGTCCCCTATCTCCTGGAAACACCATATATTTT. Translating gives CASSWVQGPLSPGNTIYF.

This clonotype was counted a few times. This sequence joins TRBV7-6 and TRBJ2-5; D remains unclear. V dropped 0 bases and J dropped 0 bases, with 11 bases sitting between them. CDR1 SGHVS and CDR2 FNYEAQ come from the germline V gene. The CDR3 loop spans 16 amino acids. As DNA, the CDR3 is TGTGCCAGCAGCTTAGCGTTAGATGGCGACCAAGAGACCCAGTACTTC. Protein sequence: CASSLALDGDQETQYF.